This T cell receptor beta chain was observed in a study of patients and donors after allogeneic stem cell transplantation. This clonotype was counted a few times. Germline CDR1 and CDR2: MNHNS and SASEGT. V shed 3 bases and J shed 1 base, with 13 bases lying between them. The CDR3 length is 16 residues. TCRdb reprocessed the RT-PCR reads via MiXCR and lists one record per CDR3 protein. Seen here are about a million distinct CDR3 sequences, roughly 18% observed once, and the top ten hold 5% to 6.5%. Sequencing was carried out using blood, either unsorted or a sorted T cell fraction (not recorded which). The V call is TRBV6-1, the J call TRBJ1-5, with D perhaps matching TRBD1 (5 bases). The origin of this receptor is a human donor who was either an allogeneic HSCT recipient or a stem cell or donor lymphocyte infusion donor (not recorded which). It is not recorded whose cells these are; they may come from a transplant donor. In nucleotides, the CDR3 is TGTGCCAGCAGTGAGCAGGGAGGGATAAGCAATCAGCCCCAGCATTTT. Protein sequence: CASSEQGGISNQPQHF.